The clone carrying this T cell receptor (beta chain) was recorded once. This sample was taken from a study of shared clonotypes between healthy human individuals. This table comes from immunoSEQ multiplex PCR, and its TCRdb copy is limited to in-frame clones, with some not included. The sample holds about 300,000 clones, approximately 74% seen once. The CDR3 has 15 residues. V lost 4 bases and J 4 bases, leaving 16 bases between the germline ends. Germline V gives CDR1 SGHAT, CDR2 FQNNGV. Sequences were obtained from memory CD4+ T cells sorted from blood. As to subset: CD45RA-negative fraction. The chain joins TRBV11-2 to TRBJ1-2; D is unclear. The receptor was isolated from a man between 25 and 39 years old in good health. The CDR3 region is CASSYPGHPPYGYTF. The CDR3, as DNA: TGTGCCAGCAGCTACCCAGGCCACCCCCCCTATGGCTACACCTTC.